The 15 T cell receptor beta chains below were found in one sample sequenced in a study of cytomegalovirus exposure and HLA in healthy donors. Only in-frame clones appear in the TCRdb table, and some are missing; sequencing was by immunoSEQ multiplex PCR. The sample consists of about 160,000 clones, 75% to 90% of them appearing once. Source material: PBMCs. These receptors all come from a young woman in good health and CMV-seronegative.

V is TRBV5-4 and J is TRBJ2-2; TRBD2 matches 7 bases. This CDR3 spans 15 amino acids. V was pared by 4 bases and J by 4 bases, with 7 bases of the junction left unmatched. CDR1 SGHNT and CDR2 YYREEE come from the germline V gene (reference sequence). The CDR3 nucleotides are TGTGCCAGCAGCGGCACTAGCGTAGGCACCGGGGAGCTGTTTTTT. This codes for CASSGTSVGTGELFF.

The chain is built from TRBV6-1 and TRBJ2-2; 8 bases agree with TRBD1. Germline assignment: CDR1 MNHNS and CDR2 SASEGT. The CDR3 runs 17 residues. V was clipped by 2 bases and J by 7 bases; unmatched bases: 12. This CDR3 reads CASSESRARGHNGELFF. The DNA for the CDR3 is TGTGCCAGCAGTGAAAGTAGGGCCAGGGGGCATAACGGGGAGCTGTTTTTT.

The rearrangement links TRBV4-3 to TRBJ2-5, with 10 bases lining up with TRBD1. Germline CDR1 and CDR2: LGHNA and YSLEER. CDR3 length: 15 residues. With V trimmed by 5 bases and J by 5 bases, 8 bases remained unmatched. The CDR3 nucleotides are TGCGCCAGCAGCTACACTGGACAGGGGGGGGAGACCCAGTACTTC. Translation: CASSYTGQGGETQYF.

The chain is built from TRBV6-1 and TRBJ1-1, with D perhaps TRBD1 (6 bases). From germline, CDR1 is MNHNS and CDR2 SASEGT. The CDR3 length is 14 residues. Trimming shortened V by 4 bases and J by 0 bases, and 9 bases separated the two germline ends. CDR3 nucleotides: TGTGCCAGCAGTGTGCAGGGGATGAACACTGAAGCTTTCTTT. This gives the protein CASSVQGMNTEAFF.

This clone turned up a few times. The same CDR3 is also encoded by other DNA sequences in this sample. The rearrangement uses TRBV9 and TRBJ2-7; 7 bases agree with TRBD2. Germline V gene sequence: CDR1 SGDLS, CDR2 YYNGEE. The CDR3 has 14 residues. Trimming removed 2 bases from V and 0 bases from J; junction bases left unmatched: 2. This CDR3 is CASSVGGSSYEQYF. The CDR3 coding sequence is TGTGCCAGCAGCGTTGGCGGGAGCTCCTACGAGCAGTACTTC.

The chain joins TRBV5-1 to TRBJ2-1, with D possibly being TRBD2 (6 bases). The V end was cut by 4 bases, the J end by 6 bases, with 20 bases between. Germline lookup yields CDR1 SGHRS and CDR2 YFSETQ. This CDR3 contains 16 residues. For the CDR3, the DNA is TGCGCCAGCAGCCTTTCCCGCGGGGATGCCGCCAATGAGCAGTTCTTC. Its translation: CASSLSRGDAANEQFF.

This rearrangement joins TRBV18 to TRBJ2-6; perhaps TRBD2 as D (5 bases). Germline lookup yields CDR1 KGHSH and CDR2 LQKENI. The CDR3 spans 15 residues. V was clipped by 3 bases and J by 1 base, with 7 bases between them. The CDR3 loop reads CASSPGVSGANVLTF. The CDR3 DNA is TGTGCCAGCTCACCCGGGGTTTCTGGGGCCAACGTCCTGACTTTC.

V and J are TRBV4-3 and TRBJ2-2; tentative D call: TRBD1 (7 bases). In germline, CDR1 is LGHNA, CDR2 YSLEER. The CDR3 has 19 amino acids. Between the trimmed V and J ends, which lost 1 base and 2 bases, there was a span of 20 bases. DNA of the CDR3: TGCGCCAGCAGCCAAGGTTGGAGGGACAGAAGCATAAACACCGGGGAGCTGTTTTTT. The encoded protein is CASSQGWRDRSINTGELFF.

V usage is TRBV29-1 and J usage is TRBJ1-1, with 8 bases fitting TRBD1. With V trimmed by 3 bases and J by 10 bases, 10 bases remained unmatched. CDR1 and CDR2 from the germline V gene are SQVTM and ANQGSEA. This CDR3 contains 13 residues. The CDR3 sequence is CSVEISGGGGAFF. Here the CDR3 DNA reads TGCAGCGTTGAGATCTCAGGGGGCGGTGGAGCTTTCTTT. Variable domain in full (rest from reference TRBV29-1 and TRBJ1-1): SAVISQKPSRDICQRGTSLTIQCQVDSQVTMMFWYRQQPGQSLTLIATANQGSEATYESGFVIDKFPISRPNLTFSTLTVSNMSPEDSSIYLCSVEISGGGGAFFGQGTRLTVV.

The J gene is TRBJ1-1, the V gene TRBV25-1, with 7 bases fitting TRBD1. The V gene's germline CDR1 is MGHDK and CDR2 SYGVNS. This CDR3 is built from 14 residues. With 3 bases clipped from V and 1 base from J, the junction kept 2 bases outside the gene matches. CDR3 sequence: CASSDRGANTEAFF. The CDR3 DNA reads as TGTGCCAGCAGTGACAGGGGGGCGAACACTGAAGCTTTCTTT.

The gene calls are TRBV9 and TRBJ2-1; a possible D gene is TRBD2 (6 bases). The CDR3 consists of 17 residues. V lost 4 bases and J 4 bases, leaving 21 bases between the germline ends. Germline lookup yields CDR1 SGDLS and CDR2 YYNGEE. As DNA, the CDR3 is TGTGCCAGCAGCAAAATCCGAGGGCGGGGTGGTTACAATGAGCAGTTCTTC. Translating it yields CASSKIRGRGGYNEQFF.

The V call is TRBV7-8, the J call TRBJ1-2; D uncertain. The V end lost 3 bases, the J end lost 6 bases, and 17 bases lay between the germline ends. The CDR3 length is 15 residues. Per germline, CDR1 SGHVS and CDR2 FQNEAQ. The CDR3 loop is CASSFGAIPRNGYTF. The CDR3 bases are TGTGCCAGCAGCTTTGGAGCCATACCAAGGAATGGCTACACCTTC.

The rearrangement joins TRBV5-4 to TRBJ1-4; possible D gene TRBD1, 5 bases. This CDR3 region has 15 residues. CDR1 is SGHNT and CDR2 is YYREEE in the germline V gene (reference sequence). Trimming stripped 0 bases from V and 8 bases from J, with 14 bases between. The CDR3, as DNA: TGTGCCAGCAGCTTGGTGGCGGGGAAGGGGGAAAAACTGTTTTTT. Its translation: CASSLVAGKGEKLFF.

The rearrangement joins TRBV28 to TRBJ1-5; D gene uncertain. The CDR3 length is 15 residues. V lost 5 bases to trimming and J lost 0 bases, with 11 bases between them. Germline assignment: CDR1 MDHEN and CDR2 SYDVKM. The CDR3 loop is CASSPGMYSNQPQHF. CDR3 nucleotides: TGTGCCAGCAGTCCGGGGATGTATAGCAATCAGCCCCAGCATTTT. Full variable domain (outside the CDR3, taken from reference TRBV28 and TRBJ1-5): DVKVTQSSRYLVKRTGEKVFLECVQDMDHENMFWYRQDPGLGLRLIYFSYDVKMKEKGDIPEGYSVSREKKERFSLILESASTNQTSMYLCASSPGMYSNQPQHFGDGTRLSIL.

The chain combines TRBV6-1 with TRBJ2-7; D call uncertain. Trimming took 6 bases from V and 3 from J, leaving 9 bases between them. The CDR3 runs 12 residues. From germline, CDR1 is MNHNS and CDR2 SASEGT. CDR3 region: CASRSYSYEQYF. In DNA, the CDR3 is TGTGCCAGCAGGAGTTACAGCTACGAGCAGTACTTC.